A single sample gave rise to the 21 T cell receptor beta chains below, sequenced in a study of control samples from healthy donors and cancer patients (dated by TCRdb to about 2020). The library was generated by the immunoSEQ multiplex PCR assay. The clones in this table, taken by TCRdb from immuneACCESS, are in-frame only. Not every clone is retained; where verified, under half of the shortfall comes from an unresolved V gene, and the cause of the rest is unknown. The sample contains 150,000 to 200,000 clones, approximately 92% of them found a single time. Of the sample, more than 1.4% is held by the ten largest clones. The source material was blood. Source of these receptors: a man aged 18-30 years in good health.

Here the CDR3 reads CASSYVGTDTQYF. CDR3 coding DNA: TGTGCCAGCAGTTACGTGGGAACAGATACGCAGTATTTT. This rearrangement joins TRBV6-5 to TRBJ2-3, with D uncertain. The CDR3 loop spans 13 amino acids. The germline V gene encodes CDR1 MNHEY and CDR2 SVGAGI. V was cut by 2 bases and J by 3 bases, with 6 bases left in between.

This chain joins TRBV6-6 and TRBJ2-4; D unresolved. The CDR3 covers 16 residues. Deletions cut 6 bases from V and 0 bases from J, with 15 bases between. In germline, CDR1 is MNHNY, CDR2 SVGAGI (reference sequence). The DNA for the CDR3 is TGTGCCAGCAGCAGAGACAAACCTTTAGCCAAAAACATTCAGTACTTC. Protein: CASSRDKPLAKNIQYF.

V usage is TRBV6-1 and J usage is TRBJ1-2, with no clear D. The V and J ends lost 0 bases and 8 bases respectively, with 16 bases between them. This CDR3 contains 15 residues. Germline loops: CDR1 MNHNS, CDR2 SASEGT. The CDR3 bases are TGTGCCAGCAGTGAAGCAAGAGGAAATTCCCCCGGCTACACCTTC. Translation: CASSEARGNSPGYTF.

The J gene is TRBJ1-6, the V gene TRBV18; D unclear. The CDR3 loop spans 15 amino acids. CDR1 is KGHSH and CDR2 is LQKENI in the germline V gene. Trimming stripped 2 bases from V and 10 bases from J, with 15 bases between. CDR3 in amino acids: CASSPFLAPGSPLHF. CDR3 nucleotides: TGTGCCAGCTCACCATTTCTAGCGCCTGGATCACCCCTCCACTTT.

The chain employs TRBV23-1 and TRBJ2-7; 9 nucleotides match TRBD1. TRBV23-1 is marked as an open reading frame, function uncertain. J was trimmed by 7 bases and V by 7 bases; bases with no gene match: 14. This CDR3 has 15 residues. In DNA, the CDR3 is TGCGCCAGCATCAGACAGGGGACAGGGCGGGAAGAGCAGTACTTC. This sequence encodes CASIRQGTGREEQYF.

This chain connects TRBV7-6 to TRBJ2-7, with 8 bases fitting TRBD1. The CDR3 runs to 14 residues. After removal of 5 bases from V and 3 bases from J, the junction contained 6 bases not matched to a gene. Germline CDR1 SGHVS, CDR2 FNYEAQ. Here the CDR3 reads CASSPGTGVYEQYF. The CDR3 nucleotides are TGTGCCAGCAGCCCCGGGACAGGTGTCTACGAGCAGTACTTC.

This clone was found once. The V gene is TRBV6-2 or TRBV6-3, the J gene TRBJ1-2; 7 positions match TRBD1. The trim removed 5 bases at V and 5 bases at J, leaving 8 bases unmatched. The germline CDR1 and CDR2 sequences are MNHEY and SVGEGT. The CDR3 runs to 14 residues. The CDR3 reads CASSLVGTAYGYTF. The CDR3 coding sequence is TGTGCCAGCAGTCTCGTAGGGACAGCTTATGGCTACACCTTC.

This chain uses TRBV5-1 with TRBJ1-3, with a weak D call TRBD1 (6 bases). This CDR3 region has 15 residues. Germline CDR1 reads SGHRS; CDR2 reads YFSETQ. Trimming shortened V by 1 base and J by 0 bases, and 8 bases separated the two germline ends. The CDR3 is CASSLWGASGNTIYF. In DNA form, the CDR3 reads TGCGCCAGCAGCTTGTGGGGGGCCTCTGGAAACACCATATATTTT.

The rearrangement joins TRBV4-2 to TRBJ2-3; TRBD1 is a possible D gene (6 bases). Germline loops: CDR1 LGHNA, CDR2 YNFKEQ. Deletions cut 0 bases from V and 2 bases from J, with 9 bases between. This CDR3 has 15 residues. The CDR3 DNA reads TGTGCCAGCAGCCAAGACGGGGACAACACAGATACGCAGTATTTT. This gives the protein CASSQDGDNTDTQYF.

The genes are TRBV23-1 and TRBJ2-2, with 7 bases matching TRBD1. TRBV23-1 is an ORF, and what it does is uncertain. V trimming: 0 bases; J trimming: 1 base; junction bases outside the gene matches: 5. The CDR3 runs to 17 residues. CDR3 sequence: CASSQSTGAGNTGELFF. The CDR3 nucleotides are TGCGCCAGCAGTCAATCCACAGGGGCAGGGAACACCGGGGAGCTGTTTTTT.

This rearrangement joins TRBV2 to TRBJ1-6, with D unresolved. Germline V lookup: CDR1 SNHLY, CDR2 FYNNEI. CDR3 length equals 12 residues. Trimming pared 7 bases from V and 8 bases from J, leaving 9 bases between. Written as DNA, the CDR3 is TGTGCCAGCATCTCGAATGATTCACCCCTCCACTTT. It yields the protein CASISNDSPLHF. Full variable domain (outside the CDR3, taken from reference TRBV2 and TRBJ1-6): EPEVTQTPSHQVTQMGQEVILRCVPISNHLYFYWYRQILGQKVEFLVSFYNNEISEKSEIFDDQFSVERPDGSNFTLKIRSTKLEDSAMYFCASISNDSPLHFGNGTRLTVT.

This clone showed up just a few times. The chain carries TRBV19 and TRBJ2-1, with TRBD2 matching over 10 bases. Germline V gene lookup returns CDR1 LNHDA and CDR2 SQIVND (reference sequence). This CDR3 has 14 amino acids. With 9 bases clipped from V and 10 bases from J, the junction kept 12 bases outside the gene matches. The DNA of the CDR3 is TGTGCCAGCCGACCAGCGGGGGGGTTGGAGGAGCAGTTCTTC. Translating it yields CASRPAGGLEEQFF.

The chain links TRBV23-1 to TRBJ1-2; D unresolved. TRBV23-1 is recorded as an ORF, its role being uncertain. Trimming cost V 7 bases and J 4 bases, with 19 bases left between them. This CDR3 region has 15 residues. Here the CDR3 reads CASTPSRADPYGYTF. The CDR3 DNA follows: TGCGCCAGCACCCCCTCACGAGCGGACCCCTATGGCTACACCTTC.

V usage is TRBV3-1 (or the pseudogene TRBV3-2) and J usage is TRBJ2-3; D possibly corresponds to TRBD2 (7 bases). This CDR3 spans 16 amino acids. Germline V gives CDR1 LGHDT, CDR2 YNNKEL (reference sequence). V was shortened by 4 bases and J by 2 bases, with 16 bases between the two germline ends. CDR3 region: CASSPVGGLITDTQYF. As DNA, the CDR3 is TGTGCCAGCAGCCCCGTCGGGGGGCTAATCACAGATACGCAGTATTTT.

CDR3 bases: TGTGCCAGCAGCTTAGGAGGGACAGGGGGAGTTAACTATGGCTACACCTTC. Amino acids: CASSLGGTGGVNYGYTF. This rearrangement joins TRBV7-8 to TRBJ1-2; 11 bases fit TRBD1. The V and J ends lost 1 base and 1 base, in that order; junction bases with no gene match: 5. The CDR3 extends over 17 amino acids. Germline-derived CDR1 and CDR2 are SGHVS and FQNEAQ.

This clone was counted once. V usage is TRBV5-5 and J usage is TRBJ1-1; tentative D call: TRBD1 (6 bases). V lost 4 bases and J lost 7, with 20 bases in between. In germline, CDR1 is SGHKS, CDR2 YYEKEE (reference sequence). The length of the CDR3 is 15 residues. CDR3 in DNA: TGTGCCAGCAGCCTGGGGTTGGGGGCTGACTTTGAAGCTTTCTTT. Translation: CASSLGLGADFEAFF.

The chain employs TRBV19 and TRBJ1-2; D call uncertain. V was pared by 3 bases and J by 2 bases, with 13 bases between. CDR1 and CDR2 from the germline V gene are LNHDA and SQIVND (reference sequence). This CDR3 contains 15 residues. CDR3 nucleotides: TGTGCCAGTAGTATGGCGGAGGGAAGGAACTATGGCTACACCTTC. It specifies CASSMAEGRNYGYTF.

This clone came up once. J is TRBJ2-7 and V is TRBV10-1; D is ambiguous. Trimming took 7 bases from V and 5 from J, leaving 3 bases between them. The germline V gene has CDR1 WNHNN and CDR2 SYGVQD (reference sequence). The CDR3 sequence is 9 residues long. The CDR3 is CASKHEQYF. The CDR3 bases are TGCGCCAGCAAACACGAGCAGTACTTC.

Comments on this clone: The sample has other DNA sequences that encode this CDR3 too. V is TRBV18 and J is TRBJ1-1; D not resolved. V gave up 2 bases and J gave up 0 bases, with 4 bases separating them. This CDR3 has 13 amino acids. The germline gives CDR1 KGHSH, CDR2 LQKENI. CDR3 nucleotide sequence: TGTGCCAGCTCACCAGGGTTGAACACTGAAGCTTTCTTT. Protein: CASSPGLNTEAFF.

The chain couples TRBV28 to TRBJ1-1; TRBD1 might be the D (5 bases). Germline V gene lookup returns CDR1 MDHEN and CDR2 SYDVKM. V lost 6 bases and J 7 bases, leaving 12 bases between the germline ends. The length of the CDR3 is 12 residues. The DNA for the CDR3 is TGTGCCAGCAGCCCCGACAGACTTGAAGCTTTCTTT. This codes for CASSPDRLEAFF.

V and J are TRBV18 and TRBJ1-4; unclear D gene. The length of the CDR3 is 14 residues. V gave up 2 bases and J gave up 0 bases, with 4 bases separating them. Germline-derived CDR1 and CDR2 are KGHSH and LQKENI. The CDR3 protein is CASSPTATNEKLFF. The DNA for the CDR3 is TGTGCCAGCTCACCAACGGCAACTAATGAAAAACTGTTTTTT. Full variable domain (remainder filled in from reference TRBV18 and TRBJ1-4): NAGVMQNPRHLVRRRGQEARLRCSPMKGHSHVYWYRQLPEEGLKFMVYLQKENIIDESGMPKERFSAEFPKEGPSILRIQQVVRGDSAAYFCASSPTATNEKLFFGSGTQLSVL.